The rows below give T cell receptor beta chains drawn from one sample of a study of T cell responses to AZD1222 COVID-19 vaccine. Data came from immunoSEQ multiplex PCR; TCRdb stores just in-frame clones and leaves some out. There are roughly 120,000 clones in the sample; 85% to 90% occur only once, and approximately 7.6% lies in the top ten. Sequencing used peripheral blood, obtained on day 0 of AZD1222 vaccination. These receptors were taken from an adult in good health. Each CDR3 is given with its conserved first and last residue. Fields, in order: D gene, V gene, clone size, J gene, CDR3 protein, CDR3 DNA. D genes are given only for firm matches. Expanded clones get a size class; other rows say once, few or many, or leave the size out.

D: NA
V: TRBV11-2
size: NA
J: TRBJ2-2
CDR3: CASSLGPLLGTGELFF
DNA: TGTGCCAGCAGCTTAGGACCCCTCCTTGGCACCGGGGAGCTGTTTTTT

D: NA
V: TRBV6-5
size: NA
J: TRBJ2-7
CDR3: CASSYSRPDYEQYF
DNA: TGTGCCAGCAGTTACTCGAGACCGGATTACGAGCAGTACTTC

D: NA
V: TRBV28
size: NA
J: TRBJ1-4
CDR3: CASSPYNEKLFF
DNA: TGTGCCAGCAGCCCCTACAATGAAAAACTGTTTTTT

D: NA
V: TRBV25-1
size: NA
J: TRBJ2-3
CDR3: CASSEYGGDTQYF
DNA: TGTGCCAGCAGTGAATATGGGGGAGATACGCAGTATTTT

D: NA
V: TRBV7-8
size: NA
J: TRBJ2-2
CDR3: CASSPPRGDELFF
DNA: TGTGCCAGCAGCCCGCCCCGGGGCGATGAGCTGTTTTTT

D: NA
V: TRBV11-2
size: NA
J: TRBJ2-5
CDR3: CASSSGGGAGLETQYF
DNA: TGTGCCAGCAGCTCAGGGGGGGGCGCCGGGTTAGAGACCCAGTACTTC

D: NA
V: TRBV6-5
size: NA
J: TRBJ2-5
CDR3: CASGRAHESAQYF
DNA: TGTGCCAGCGGGCGGGCTCACGAGTCGGCCCAGTACTTC

D: TRBD1
V: TRBV3-1/TRBV3-2
size: NA
J: TRBJ1-2
CDR3: CASSQRDRGFNYGYTF
DNA: TGTGCCAGCAGCCAACGGGACAGGGGGTTCAACTATGGCTACACCTTC

D: NA
V: TRBV28
size: NA
J: TRBJ1-4
CDR3: CASSLRQLHEKLFF
DNA: TGTGCCAGCAGTTTGAGACAGCTACATGAAAAACTGTTTTTT

D: TRBD1
V: TRBV10-3
size: NA
J: TRBJ2-7
CDR3: CAISTGAYEQYF
DNA: TGTGCCATCAGTACAGGGGCCTACGAGCAGTACTTC

D: NA
V: TRBV3-1/TRBV3-2
size: NA
J: TRBJ2-2
CDR3: CASNNQHQGSGTGELFF
DNA: TGTGCCAGCAACAACCAACATCAGGGATCGGGCACCGGGGAGCTGTTTTTT

D: TRBD2
V: TRBV9
size: NA
J: TRBJ2-7
CDR3: CASSVAGGLIYEQYF
DNA: TGTGCCAGCAGCGTAGCGGGGGGGCTTATCTACGAGCAGTACTTC

D: TRBD2
V: TRBV12-5
size: few
J: TRBJ2-1
CDR3: CASAISASGYREQFF
DNA: TGTGCTAGTGCCATATCGGCTAGCGGATACAGGGAGCAGTTCTTC

D: TRBD1
V: TRBV3-1/TRBV3-2
size: NA
J: TRBJ1-4
CDR3: CASSQRQGREKLFF
DNA: TGTGCCAGCAGCCAAAGACAGGGAAGGGAAAAACTGTTTTTT

D: NA
V: TRBV7-9
size: NA
J: TRBJ2-7
CDR3: CASSLSGDGSYEQYF
DNA: TGTGCCAGCAGCTTATCAGGGGACGGCTCCTACGAGCAGTACTTC

D: TRBD1
V: TRBV7-9
size: NA
J: TRBJ1-5
CDR3: CASSRTGDSNQPQHF
DNA: TGTGCCAGCAGCAGGACAGGGGATAGCAATCAGCCCCAGCATTTT

D: NA
V: TRBV11-2
size: NA
J: TRBJ2-5
CDR3: CASSLEGTVQETQYF
DNA: TGTGCCAGCAGCTTAGAAGGGACCGTACAAGAGACCCAGTACTTC

D: NA
V: TRBV7-2
size: NA
J: TRBJ2-7
CDR3: CASSWTGGTGEQYF
DNA: TGTGCCAGCAGCTGGACTGGGGGTACGGGTGAGCAGTACTTC

D: NA
V: TRBV11-2
size: many
J: TRBJ2-7
CDR3: CASSQYGGREEQYF
DNA: TGTGCCAGCAGCCAGTACGGGGGCCGGGAGGAGCAGTACTTC

D: NA
V: TRBV2
size: NA
J: TRBJ2-5
CDR3: CASRADSQETQYF
DNA: TGTGCCAGCAGGGCCGACAGTCAAGAGACCCAGTACTTC

D: TRBD2
V: TRBV6-5
size: NA
J: TRBJ2-5
CDR3: CASSWGLAGQETQYF
DNA: TGTGCCAGCAGCTGGGGACTAGCGGGACAAGAGACCCAGTACTTC

D: NA
V: TRBV28
size: NA
J: TRBJ2-7
CDR3: CASSRRGRARTEQYF
DNA: TGTGCCAGCAGCCGTAGAGGCAGGGCGCGTACGGAGCAGTACTTC

D: TRBD1
V: TRBV27
size: NA
J: TRBJ1-6
CDR3: CASSQDRGDSPLHF
DNA: TGTGCCAGCAGTCAGGACAGGGGAGATTCACCCCTCCACTTT

D: NA
V: TRBV7-3
size: NA
J: TRBJ2-5
CDR3: CASSRALGETQYF
DNA: TGTGCCAGCAGCCGGGCCCTAGGAGAGACCCAGTACTTC

D: NA
V: TRBV7-2
size: NA
J: TRBJ2-2
CDR3: CASSLKFNTPFNGELFF
DNA: TGTGCCAGCAGCTTAAAATTTAACACCCCGTTTAACGGGGAGCTGTTTTTT

D: NA
V: TRBV2
size: NA
J: TRBJ2-5
CDR3: CASSGLAGQGETQYF
DNA: TGTGCCAGCAGTGGGCTAGCGGGACAGGGGGAGACCCAGTACTTC

D: NA
V: TRBV28
size: few
J: TRBJ1-2
CDR3: CASSLLAATYGYTF
DNA: TGTGCCAGCAGTTTATTGGCAGCTACCTATGGCTACACCTTC

D: TRBD1
V: TRBV19
size: NA
J: TRBJ1-5
CDR3: CASSIDPRTGSNQPQHF
DNA: TGTGCCAGTAGTATAGATCCAAGGACAGGAAGCAATCAGCCCCAGCATTTT

D: NA
V: TRBV4-1
size: few
J: TRBJ1-3
CDR3: CASSQVFAVGNTIYF
DNA: TGCGCCAGCAGCCAAGTCTTCGCCGTCGGAAACACCATATATTTT

D: TRBD2
V: TRBV19
size: NA
J: TRBJ2-5
CDR3: CASSRAADPSGNQETQYF
DNA: TGTGCCAGTAGTCGCGCCGCGGACCCTAGCGGTAACCAAGAGACCCAGTACTTC

D: NA
V: TRBV5-1
size: once
J: TRBJ2-3
CDR3: CASSRQMGRDTQYF
DNA: TGCGCCAGCAGCCGGCAGATGGGGCGAGATACGCAGTATTTT